The clone carrying this T cell receptor (beta chain) was observed a handful of times. The antigen is undetermined. From the germline J gene comes the end of the CDR3, since the read stops 3 residues before it. Other DNA sequences in this specimen translate into the identical CDR3. Germline V lookup: CDR1 SGHVS, CDR2 FNYEAQ. Trimming cost V 4 bases and J 6 bases; bases outside gene matches: 5. The length of the CDR3 is 13 residues. This specimen comes from a study of T cell clonality in common variable immunodeficiency. Clones were read by immunoSEQ multiplex PCR, and TCRdb kept only the in-frame ones, dropping some. The sample shows approximately 2,600 clones, none of them appearing just once. Diagnosis required reduced IgG, IgA and/or IgM with specific antibody deficiency. The CVID group had about 14 females and 30 or so males, mean age approximately 40. No CVID subject was ill or on immunomodulatory drugs when sampled.

General study points: In common variable immunodeficiency, TCR beta chains reportedly carried fewer deletions and N-nucleotide insertions. Compared with healthy controls, CVID subjects showed increased TCRbeta clonality, mostly in about a third.

Source material: peripheral blood mononuclear cells. V and J are TRBV7-6 and TRBJ1-2; 7 positions match TRBD1. The clonotype was recovered from a human donor with common variable immunodeficiency. The CDR3: CASSSRQGDGYTF. CDR3 DNA (partial): TGTGCCAGCAGCTCGAGACAGGGAGATGGC.